Sequencing of this T cell receptor (beta chain) was carried out in a study of post-analysis software for immune sequencing data. Whole-study context: The courses of disease that were included comprised relapsing-remitting, secondary progressive and progressive-relapsing multiple sclerosis. Notes on the study in general: Samples sharing a preparation batch grouped tightly together when assessed by F measure. When patients were compared with controls, a handful of TRBV segments were more frequent, TRBV5-6, TRBV5-1 and TRBV20-1 among them.

A word on this clonotype: Its matching antigen is unknown.

Trimming stripped 0 bases from V and 5 bases from J, with 13 bases between. The CDR3 runs 15 residues. The germline V gene has CDR1 WNHNN and CDR2 SYGVQD (reference sequence). TCR beta cDNA libraries had unique molecular identifiers. Starting from around 1 to 10 million T cells, the study yielded 500,000 or so cDNA molecules. TCRdb re-derived calls from the PCR reads in MiXCR, one entry per CDR3 protein. In the table there are about 540,000 distinct CDR3 sequences, about a third of which are singletons. The source of this sequence is a girl between 2 and 17 years old with multiple sclerosis. The V and J genes are TRBV10-1 and TRBJ1-2; perhaps TRBD1 as D (5 bases). The source material was blood. The CDR3 region has the DNA TGCGCCAGCAGTGAGTCGAGGGGTATGGGATATGGCTACACCTTC. This codes for CASSESRGMGYGYTF.